This T cell receptor beta chain came from a study of T cell clonotyping in hematopoietic cell transplantation. Points from the study as a whole: Cells were unsorted, so CD4 and CD8 contributions were not separated.

A note on this clone: The antigen is undetermined.

The repertoire was sequenced with immunoSEQ multiplex PCR; TCRdb's copy has only in-frame clones and lacks some. The sample carries fewer than 80,000 clones, around 94% recorded once. The sequencing input was peripheral blood mononuclear cells. The TCR comes from a man aged 50 or older in good health. Some clones in this sample may be carry-over from other donors' samples.

This chain's CDR3 is CASRGQGKNEQYF. CDR3 DNA: TGCGCCAGCAGAGGACAGGGGAAGAACGAGCAGTACTTC. The J gene is TRBJ2-7, the V gene TRBV10-2; 9 nucleotides line up with TRBD1. The germline CDR1 and CDR2 sequences are WSHSY and SAAADI. J lost 5 bases, V lost 6 bases, and 5 bases had no gene match. The CDR3 is 13 amino acids.